The 19 T cell receptor beta chains reported below all come from one sample, sequenced in a study of CD8+ T cells in alopecia areata. Extracted RNA was reverse transcribed into cDNA, the sequencing template. Libraries were prepared by immunoSEQ multiplex PCR; TCRdb keeps only in-frame clonotypes and omits some of them. The sample lists 150,000 to 200,000 clones, approximately 65% occurring once. This specimen was CD8+ T cells sorted from blood, taken at week 0. The receptors were gathered from a human donor with alopecia areata.

The chain carries TRBV29-1 and TRBJ2-7; 8 bases agree with TRBD1. The V segment lost 7 bases and the J segment 6 bases; nucleotides outside the gene matches: 8. Germline CDR1 is SQVTM and CDR2 is ANQGSEA. The CDR3 is made up of 12 amino acids. The CDR3 reads CSAEGQGVEQYF. In DNA form, the CDR3 reads TGCAGCGCAGAAGGACAGGGCGTCGAGCAGTACTTC.

The genes are TRBV5-6 and TRBJ1-6, with a tentative D call TRBD1 (6 bases). Trimming stripped 0 bases from V and 7 bases from J, with 8 bases between. The CDR3 is made up of 14 amino acids. Per the germline V gene, CDR1 is SGHDT and CDR2 is YYEEEE. In nucleotides, the CDR3 is TGTGCCAGCAGCTTGGACAGGGACAATTCACCCCTCCACTTT. Its translation is CASSLDRDNSPLHF.

The genes are TRBV5-1 and TRBJ2-1; D uncertain. Germline loops: CDR1 SGHRS, CDR2 YFSETQ. V was shortened by 7 bases and J by 1 base, with 9 bases between the two germline ends. This CDR3 region has 13 residues. CDR3 region: CASRESSYNEQFF. The CDR3 DNA follows: TGCGCCAGCCGTGAGAGTTCCTACAATGAGCAGTTCTTC.

The chain joins TRBV2 to TRBJ2-7, with D perhaps matching TRBD1 (5 bases). V lost 5 bases to trimming and J lost 4 bases, with 9 bases between them. This CDR3 contains 12 residues. The germline V gene has CDR1 SNHLY and CDR2 FYNNEI. The DNA for the CDR3 is TGTGCCAGCAGTTACAGGTTTTACGAGCAGTACTTC. Encoded protein: CASSYRFYEQYF.

The chain has TRBV7-9 and TRBJ2-5; no firm D call. With 2 bases removed from V and 2 bases from J, the gap between germline ends came to 6 bases. The CDR3 contains 13 residues. CDR1 is SEHNR, CDR2 FQNEAQ, per germline (reference sequence). For the CDR3, the DNA is TGTGCCAGCAGCTTACACCCTCAAGAGACCCAGTACTTC. Translation: CASSLHPQETQYF.

The chain is built from TRBV19 and TRBJ2-1; D not resolved. This CDR3 spans 13 amino acids. V shed 2 bases and J shed 6 bases, with 8 bases lying between them. Germline V lookup: CDR1 LNHDA, CDR2 SQIVND (reference sequence). CDR3 protein: CASSISSTNEQFF. For the CDR3, the DNA is TGTGCCAGTAGTATATCCAGCACCAATGAGCAGTTCTTC.

As concerns this clone: At one end, the junction sequence differs from germline, possibly due to a read error. The CDR3 sequence is CASGTGLTGELLF. The DNA for the CDR3 is TGTGCCAGTGGGACAGGGTTAACCGGGGAGCTGCTTTTT. The gene calls are TRBV6-5 and TRBJ2-2; 9 bases match TRBD1. The CDR3 is 13 amino acids. Germline CDR1 is MNHEY and CDR2 is SVGAGI.

V gene TRBV11-2 combines with J gene TRBJ2-7; a weak D match, TRBD1 (5 bases). Germline CDR1 SGHAT, CDR2 FQNNGV. CDR3 length equals 15 residues. Trimming cost V 5 bases and J 1 base, with 15 bases left between them. CDR3 nucleotide sequence: TGTGCCAGCAGCCCCCGCCAGGGCCTTTCCTACGAGCAGTACTTC. This encodes CASSPRQGLSYEQYF.

This clone was observed a few times. The CDR3 loop reads CASRTAPRGQLYSNQPQHF. The CDR3 DNA reads TGTGCCAGCCGAACCGCCCCCCGAGGACAGTTATATAGCAATCAGCCCCAGCATTTT. The chain uses TRBV14 and TRBJ1-5; the D gene is possibly TRBD1 (6 bases). Trimming took 8 bases from V and 0 from J, leaving 26 bases between them. This CDR3 region has 19 residues. Germline V gene lookup returns CDR1 SGHDN and CDR2 FVKESK.

V and J are TRBV19 and TRBJ1-1, with 9 bases fitting TRBD1. J lost 5 bases, V lost 6 bases, and 10 bases had no gene match. Germline V gene data show CDR1 as LNHDA and CDR2 as SQIVND (reference sequence). The CDR3 contains 15 residues. The CDR3 DNA sequence: TGTGCCAGTAGACGCAACAGGGGGCGAAATACTGAAGCTTTCTTT. Its translation: CASRRNRGRNTEAFF.

A few counts support this clone. This chain uses TRBV29-1 with TRBJ1-5, with a possible D match to TRBD1 (5 bases). V lost 7 bases, J lost 1 base, and 20 bases lay in between. CDR3 length equals 16 residues. CDR1 SQVTM and CDR2 ANQGSEA come from the germline V gene. The CDR3 sequence is CSEPVWGIGSNQPQHF. The CDR3 DNA follows: TGCAGCGAGCCCGTATGGGGGATAGGGAGCAATCAGCCCCAGCATTTT.

Concerning this clone: In the same sample, other DNA sequences code for this CDR3. The V call is TRBV9, the J call TRBJ1-1, with TRBD1 matching over 7 bases. The CDR3 sequence is 13 residues long. V lost 3 bases, J lost 1 base, and 0 bases stayed unmatched. CDR1 SGDLS and CDR2 YYNGEE come from the germline V gene. The CDR3 coding sequence is TGTGCCAGCAGCGGACAGGGGAACACTGAAGCTTTCTTT. Protein sequence: CASSGQGNTEAFF. The whole variable domain, remainder taken from reference TRBV9 and TRBJ1-1, is DSGVTQTPKHLITATGQRVTLRCSPRSGDLSVYWYQQSLDQGLQFLIQYYNGEERAKGNILERFSAQQFPDLHSELNLSSLELGDSALYFCASSGQGNTEAFFGQGTRLTVV.

This clone was observed a few times. V is TRBV6-5 and J is TRBJ2-1; no definite D call. Germline-derived CDR1 and CDR2 are MNHEY and SVGAGI. CDR3 size: 16 residues. The V end was cut by 4 bases, the J end by 0 bases, with 13 bases between. DNA of the CDR3: TGTGCCAGCAGTTCCCCCGGCCGGAACTCCTACAATGAGCAGTTCTTC. Its protein product is CASSSPGRNSYNEQFF.

The chain is built from TRBV5-6 and TRBJ2-1, with D tentatively TRBD1 or TRBD2 (6 bases each). The CDR3 has 14 residues. Germline CDR1 SGHDT, CDR2 YYEEEE. Trimming removed 4 bases from V and 9 bases from J, with 17 bases in between. Here the CDR3 reads CASSPAWGAGEQFF. Written as DNA, the CDR3 is TGTGCCAGCAGCCCGGCATGGGGGGCGGGTGAGCAGTTCTTC.

This clone turned up a few times. The V and J genes are TRBV14 and TRBJ1-1; TRBD1 matches at 9 bases. From germline, CDR1 is SGHDN and CDR2 FVKESK. The CDR3 is 13 residues long. The trim removed 1 base at V and 11 bases at J, leaving 5 bases unmatched. CDR3 bases: TGTGCCAGCAGCCAAGTAACAGGGGGCTTCGCTTTCTTT. Translation gives CASSQVTGGFAFF. Variable domain in full (rest from reference TRBV14 and TRBJ1-1): EAGVTQFPSHSVIEKGQTVTLRCDPISGHDNLYWYRRVMGKEIKFLLHFVKESKQDESGMPNNRFLAERTGGTYSTLKVQPAELEDSGVYFCASSQVTGGFAFFGQGTRLTVV.

V is TRBV27 and J is TRBJ1-2, with D maybe TRBD1 (6 bases). Trimming shortened V by 4 bases and J by 0 bases, and 15 bases separated the two germline ends. CDR1 is MNHEY, CDR2 SMNVEV, per germline (reference sequence). The CDR3 is 16 amino acids. DNA for the CDR3: TGTGCCAGCAGTTCCGAACCGTGGACAGCTAACTATGGCTACACCTTC. It translates to CASSSEPWTANYGYTF.

This rearrangement joins TRBV6-5 to TRBJ1-5, with D possibly TRBD1 on 6 matching bases. Germline CDR1 reads MNHEY; CDR2 reads SVGAGI. CDR3 length: 15 amino acids. Trimming took 4 bases from V and 1 from J, leaving 11 bases between them. The CDR3 reads CASSLRGLSNQPQHF. In DNA, the CDR3 is TGTGCCAGCAGTTTAAGGGGGTTGAGCAATCAGCCCCAGCATTTT.

This rearrangement joins TRBV5-6 to TRBJ1-2; D uncertain. Germline V gene data show CDR1 as SGHDT and CDR2 as YYEEEE. The CDR3 consists of 13 residues. V was pared by 2 bases and J by 4 bases, with 9 bases between. The CDR3 loop reads CASSFGDFYGYTF. The CDR3, as DNA: TGTGCCAGCAGCTTTGGGGATTTCTATGGCTACACCTTC.

The chain combines TRBV29-1 with TRBJ2-2; 7 positions match TRBD2. Trimming removed 1 base from V and 4 bases from J; junction bases left unmatched: 3. There are 14 residues in the CDR3. The V gene's germline CDR1 is SQVTM and CDR2 ANQGSEA. CDR3 in DNA: TGCAGCGTTGAAGGCAGGGAGGGCACCGGGGAGCTGTTTTTT. Translating gives CSVEGREGTGELFF.